Each of the 30 T cell receptor beta chains below was sequenced from the same sample in a study of T cell repertoires in cytomegalovirus infection. TCRdb redid the calling of the reads with MiXCR, one entry per CDR3 protein. There are about 340,000 distinct CDR3 sequences in the sample; around 29% occur only once, and 20% lies in the top ten. Their antigens are not known. This specimen consisted of cultured PBMCs, obtained from culture after CMV antigen stimulation. The receptors shown here come from a human donor in good health (CMV status not recorded). Some clones in this sample may be carry-over from other donors' samples.

There are many counts of this clonotype. The chain has TRBV5-1 and TRBJ2-3, with TRBD2 matching over 14 bases. Germline values: CDR1 SGHRS, CDR2 YFSETQ. This CDR3 spans 17 amino acids. The V and J ends lost 4 bases and 4 bases, in that order; junction bases with no gene match: 8. The DNA of the CDR3 is TGCGCCAGCAGCCCCACCGGGACTAGCGGGAGCTCAGATACGCAGTATTTT. Residues: CASSPTGTSGSSDTQYF.

The CDR3 DNA follows: TGTGCCAGCAGCCCTATGGGACCTATGAACACCGGGGAGCTGTTTTTT. Its protein is CASSPMGPMNTGELFF. This chain connects TRBV7-9 to TRBJ2-2; TRBD1 or TRBD2 may be the D gene (5 bases each). Germline V gene lookup returns CDR1 SEHNR and CDR2 FQNEAQ (reference sequence). The CDR3 is made up of 16 amino acids. V lost 5 bases and J 1 base, leaving 14 bases between the germline ends.

The gene calls are TRBV6-1 and TRBJ1-1, with 12 nucleotides matching TRBD1. With 10 bases clipped from V and 7 bases from J, the junction kept 7 bases outside the gene matches. CDR1 is MNHNS, CDR2 SASEGT, per germline. CDR3 length: 13 residues. The CDR3 region has the DNA TGTGCCACTGCCCGGGACAGGGGGCTTGAAGCTTTCTTT. Translated: CATARDRGLEAFF.

This clonotype was recorded a few times. The genes are TRBV7-3 and TRBJ1-1; TRBD1 might be the D (5 bases). V dropped 2 bases and J dropped 1 base, with 8 bases sitting between them. Per the germline V gene, CDR1 is SGHTA and CDR2 is FQGTGA. This CDR3 has 14 residues. CDR3 nucleotide sequence: TGTGCCAGCAGCTTAGCAGGGTCGAACACTGAAGCTTTCTTT. As protein: CASSLAGSNTEAFF.

This rearrangement joins TRBV6-1 to TRBJ2-3, with TRBD2 identical over 11 bases. With V trimmed by 1 base and J by 4 bases, 10 bases remained unmatched. The CDR3 sequence is 18 residues long. Germline-derived CDR1 and CDR2 are MNHNS and SASEGT. CDR3 protein: CASSEGVAGGPVSDTQYF. The DNA of the CDR3 is TGTGCCAGCAGTGAAGGGGTAGCGGGAGGGCCAGTATCAGATACGCAGTATTTT.

In this sample, this clonotype turned up a few times. The V call is TRBV7-9, the J call TRBJ1-1; D unclear. The CDR3 is made up of 12 amino acids. The ends were cut back, 1 base at V and 11 bases at J, with 11 bases in the middle. CDR1 SEHNR and CDR2 FQNEAQ come from the germline V gene (reference sequence). The CDR3: CASSLGGQFAFF. The CDR3 DNA is TGTGCCAGCAGCTTAGGTGGGCAGTTTGCTTTCTTT.

In this sample, this clonotype turned up a few times. J is TRBJ2-7 and V is TRBV14, with 8 bases fitting TRBD2. In germline, CDR1 is SGHDN, CDR2 FVKESK. The CDR3 spans 15 residues. The V gene end was trimmed by 1 base and the J gene end by 8 bases; junction bases not matched to a gene: 10. As DNA, the CDR3 is TGTGCCAGCAGCCAAGGTAGTAGCGGGATAGTGAAGCAGTACTTC. Amino acid sequence: CASSQGSSGIVKQYF. Full variable domain (missing parts from reference TRBV14 and TRBJ2-7): EAGVTQFPSHSVIEKGQTVTLRCDPISGHDNLYWYRRVMGKEIKFLLHFVKESKQDESGMPNNRFLAERTGGTYSTLKVQPAELEDSGVYFCASSQGSSGIVKQYFGPGTRLTVT.

This chain uses TRBV30 with TRBJ2-1; possible D gene TRBD2, 5 bases. This CDR3 comprises 17 residues. V lost 2 bases and J lost 0, with 17 bases in between. Looked up from germline, CDR1 is GTSNPN and CDR2 is SVGIG (reference sequence). CDR3 bases: TGTGCCTGGAGTACCCCTTCAGCGGCCAGCTCCTACAATGAGCAGTTCTTC. Protein product: CAWSTPSAASSYNEQFF.

This clonotype was counted at least ten times. This chain uses TRBV12-3 or TRBV12-4 with TRBJ2-7; perhaps TRBD2 as D (5 bases). The CDR3 runs 15 residues. Trimming removed 3 bases from V and 1 base from J, with 13 bases in between. CDR3 loop: CASSFPLPGSYEQYF. CDR3 DNA sequence: TGTGCCAGCAGTTTCCCACTCCCGGGGTCCTACGAGCAGTACTTC.

This clonotype was seen more than once but under ten times. V usage is TRBV29-1 and J usage is TRBJ2-3; 10 positions match TRBD2. CDR3 length: 18 amino acids. Germline CDR1 is SQVTM and CDR2 is ANQGSEA. The V gene end was trimmed by 2 bases and the J gene end by 3 bases; junction bases not matched to a gene: 14. The CDR3 reads CSVEYASGSRGVTDTQYF. The CDR3, as DNA: TGCAGCGTTGAATATGCTAGCGGGAGCCGTGGGGTGACAGATACGCAGTATTTT.

This clonotype was recorded a few times. The J gene is TRBJ1-1, the V gene TRBV7-8; D remains unclear. The CDR3 length is 17 residues. Between the trimmed V and J ends, which lost 1 base and 0 bases, there was a span of 15 bases. The V gene's germline CDR1 is SGHVS and CDR2 FQNEAQ. The CDR3 here is CASSLVVSAYMNTEAFF. The CDR3 DNA reads as TGTGCCAGCAGCTTAGTTGTATCGGCATACATGAACACTGAAGCTTTCTTT.

The chain links TRBV19 to TRBJ1-6, with 8 bases that match TRBD1. Germline V gene data show CDR1 as LNHDA and CDR2 as SQIVND (reference sequence). The CDR3 is 15 amino acids. With 3 bases clipped from V and 10 bases from J, the junction kept 8 bases outside the gene matches. CDR3 bases: TGTGCCAGTAGTATCGGGGGACAGGTTGAATCACCCCTCCACTTT. This codes for CASSIGGQVESPLHF.

The chain is built from TRBV10-2 and TRBJ1-2, with 7 bases matching TRBD1. V lost 7 bases, J lost 1 base, and 12 bases stayed unmatched. CDR3 length: 16 residues. Germline CDR1 is WSHSY and CDR2 is SAAADI. CDR3 sequence: CASIPPPGQLNYGYTF. CDR3 in DNA: TGCGCCAGCATTCCACCCCCGGGACAGCTTAACTATGGCTACACCTTC.

The V gene is TRBV5-1, the J gene TRBJ1-2, with TRBD1 matching 10 bases. Trimming took 4 bases from V and 4 from J; bases not matched to a gene: 10. The CDR3 is made up of 16 amino acids. The V gene's germline CDR1 is SGHRS and CDR2 YFSETQ. The CDR3 DNA reads TGCGCCAGCAGCGAGACCGGGACAGGGGAGGCCTATGGCTACACCTTC. Protein product: CASSETGTGEAYGYTF.

The chain combines TRBV15 with TRBJ2-1; D is unclear. Trimming pared 0 bases from V and 7 bases from J, leaving 13 bases between. CDR3 size: 15 residues. CDR1 and CDR2 from the germline V gene are LNHNV and YYDKDF (reference sequence). CDR3 loop: CATSRDLSVRNEQFF. As DNA, the CDR3 is TGTGCCACCAGCAGAGATCTCTCGGTCCGGAATGAGCAGTTCTTC.

The sample holds one count of this clonotype. The chain joins TRBV20-1 to TRBJ2-2; TRBD2 matches at 15 bases. V shed 0 bases and J 6 bases; nucleotides not matched to a gene: 5. Germline CDR1 DFQATT, CDR2 SNEGSKA (reference sequence). CDR3 size: 17 residues. The CDR3 bases are TGCAGTGCTAGAGAGAGGGGGACTAGCGGGAGGTCCGGGGAGCTGTTTTTT. This translates into CSARERGTSGRSGELFF.

The J gene is TRBJ2-7, the V gene TRBV12-3 or TRBV12-4; no clear D gene. The CDR3 loop spans 14 amino acids. The V gene lost 1 base and the J gene lost 6 bases, with 13 bases spanning the gap. CDR3 amino acids: CASSLGSPLVEQYF. In DNA, the CDR3 is TGTGCCAGCAGTTTAGGCTCTCCTCTAGTCGAGCAGTACTTC.

V is TRBV12-3 or TRBV12-4 and J is TRBJ2-4, with no clear D. V shed 6 bases and J shed 10 bases, with 10 bases lying between them. CDR3 length equals 11 residues. In nucleotides, the CDR3 is TGTGCCAGCAGCCCGACTTCAATTCAGTACTTC. Translated, it gives CASSPTSIQYF.

V and J are TRBV5-1 and TRBJ1-1, with 9 bases identical to TRBD1. The CDR3 sequence is 15 residues long. Germline V gene data show CDR1 as SGHRS and CDR2 as YFSETQ. V trimming: 4 bases; J trimming: 3 bases; junction bases outside the gene matches: 7. The CDR3 here is CASSDPGQGHTEAFF. CDR3 in DNA: TGCGCCAGCAGCGACCCCGGACAGGGGCACACTGAAGCTTTCTTT.

This chain connects TRBV9 to TRBJ2-7; 9 positions match TRBD2. V gave up 2 bases and J gave up 6 bases; unmatched junction bases: 6. From germline, CDR1 is SGDLS and CDR2 YYNGEE. The CDR3 length is 14 residues. DNA for the CDR3: TGTGCCAGCAGCGTCTCTAGCGGGGCAGTCGAGCAGTACTTC. The encoded protein is CASSVSSGAVEQYF. Filled out from reference TRBV9 and TRBJ2-7, the complete variable domain reads DSGVTQTPKHLITATGQRVTLRCSPRSGDLSVYWYQQSLDQGLQFLIQYYNGEERAKGNILERFSAQQFPDLHSELNLSSLELGDSALYFCASSVSSGAVEQYFGPGTRLTVT.

The rearrangement uses TRBV23-1 and TRBJ2-7; the D is unclear. TRBV23-1 is placed among ORFs of uncertain function. This CDR3 has 13 residues. This CDR3 is CAPPREGSYEQYF. The DNA for the CDR3 is TGCGCTCCTCCTAGGGAAGGCTCCTACGAGCAGTACTTC.

This chain uses TRBV6-2 or TRBV6-3 with TRBJ2-7; D is perhaps TRBD2 (5 bases). This CDR3 spans 15 amino acids. Trimming left V 9 bases short and J 3 bases short, with 21 bases between. Germline-derived CDR1 and CDR2 are MNHEY and SVGEGT. This CDR3 reads CASLPPSRGLYEQYF. CDR3 coding DNA: TGTGCCAGTCTCCCTCCCAGTAGAGGGCTCTACGAGCAGTACTTC.

This clonotype has more than one count but fewer than ten. CDR3 coding DNA: TGCGCCAGCAGCACCCGACTAGCGGACCTCTCCTACAATGAGCAGTTCTTC. It translates to CASSTRLADLSYNEQFF. The gene calls are TRBV5-1 and TRBJ2-1, with 9 bases that match TRBD2. Trimming at V came to 4 bases and at J to 0 bases, leaving 8 bases not matched to a gene. The CDR3 runs 17 residues. The germline V gene encodes CDR1 SGHRS and CDR2 YFSETQ. Complete variable domain (other parts from reference TRBV5-1 and TRBJ2-1): KAGVTQTPRYLIKTRGQQVTLSCSPISGHRSVSWYQQTPGQGLQFLFEYFSETQRNKGNFPGRFSGRQFSNSRSEMNVSTLELGDSALYLCASSTRLADLSYNEQFFGPGTRLTVL.

The rearrangement uses TRBV7-9 and TRBJ1-2; TRBD1 agrees at 7 bases. Looked up from germline, CDR1 is SEHNR and CDR2 is FQNEAQ (reference sequence). V dropped 5 bases and J dropped 8; count of bases not matched to a gene: 8. This CDR3 region has 13 residues. CDR3 region: CASSPTGRQGYTF. The CDR3 DNA reads as TGTGCCAGCAGCCCGACAGGGCGACAGGGCTACACCTTC.

In its sample, this clonotype was seen a few times. This chain connects TRBV7-2 to TRBJ2-7; 8 nucleotides align to TRBD2. This CDR3 is 17 amino acids long. V shed 1 base, J shed 1 base, and the junction held 9 bases outside the gene matches. Per the germline V gene, CDR1 is SGHTA and CDR2 is FQGNSA. CDR3 in amino acids: CASSLVGGSGDSYEQYF. DNA of the CDR3: TGTGCCAGCAGCTTAGTGGGTGGTAGCGGGGATTCCTACGAGCAGTACTTC.

The J gene is TRBJ2-3, the V gene TRBV20-1, with 9 bases matching TRBD2. With V trimmed by 0 bases and J by 2 bases, 9 bases remained unmatched. This CDR3 contains 17 residues. The V gene's germline CDR1 is DFQATT and CDR2 SNEGSKA (reference sequence). CDR3 in DNA: TGCAGTGCTAGAGATCTGAGGGCGGGGGGGCCCACAGATACGCAGTATTTT. Translating it yields CSARDLRAGGPTDTQYF.

The rearrangement joins TRBV20-1 to TRBJ2-1; 8 nucleotides agree with TRBD2. The germline V gene encodes CDR1 DFQATT and CDR2 SNEGSKA (reference sequence). The junction had 16 bases not matched to a gene; V was cut back by 4 bases and J by 5 bases. CDR3 length: 17 residues. The CDR3 is CSAKVVVGGLGNNEQFF. In DNA, the CDR3 is TGCAGTGCTAAAGTGGTGGTGGGGGGACTAGGCAACAATGAGCAGTTCTTC.

Only a few counts were recorded for this clonotype. This chain links TRBV19 with TRBJ2-3; the D gene is possibly TRBD2 (5 bases). This CDR3 spans 14 amino acids. V lost 6 bases and J 2 bases, leaving 12 bases between the germline ends. Germline V gene data show CDR1 as LNHDA and CDR2 as SQIVND (reference sequence). CDR3 sequence reads: CASRFKRSTDTQYF. The CDR3 coding sequence is TGTGCCAGTAGGTTTAAGCGGTCCACAGATACGCAGTATTTT.

CDR3 nucleotide sequence: TGTGCCAGCAGTTTAAGGGGGACAGGTTCGCCTTCGAACACCGGGGAGCTGTTTTTT. It is translated as CASSLRGTGSPSNTGELFF. This rearrangement joins TRBV27 to TRBJ2-2, with 8 bases aligning to TRBD1. The germline gives CDR1 MNHEY, CDR2 SMNVEV (reference sequence). V was pared by 2 bases and J by 0 bases, with 11 bases of the junction left unmatched. This CDR3 has 19 amino acids.

This clonotype has at least ten counts. The chain has TRBV12-5 and TRBJ1-1; D is ambiguous. This CDR3 spans 14 amino acids. Germline-derived CDR1 and CDR2 are LGHNT and FRNRAP. Trimming shortened V by 5 bases and J by 2 bases, and 12 bases separated the two germline ends. The DNA for the CDR3 is TGTGCTAGTGGTCCTCCGCCAGCCAACACTGAAGCTTTCTTT. Its translation is CASGPPPANTEAFF.